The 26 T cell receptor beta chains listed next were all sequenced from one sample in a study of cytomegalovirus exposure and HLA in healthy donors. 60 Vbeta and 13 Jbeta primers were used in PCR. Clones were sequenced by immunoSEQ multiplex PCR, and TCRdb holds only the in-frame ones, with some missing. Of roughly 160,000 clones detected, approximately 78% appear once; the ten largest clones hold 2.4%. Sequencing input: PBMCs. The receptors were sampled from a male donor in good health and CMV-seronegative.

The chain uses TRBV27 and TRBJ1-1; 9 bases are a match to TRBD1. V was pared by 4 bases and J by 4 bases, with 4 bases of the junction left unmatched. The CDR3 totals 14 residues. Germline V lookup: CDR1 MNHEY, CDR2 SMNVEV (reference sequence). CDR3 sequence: CASSYGQGSTEAFF. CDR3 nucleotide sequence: TGTGCCAGCAGTTACGGACAGGGGAGCACTGAAGCTTTCTTT.

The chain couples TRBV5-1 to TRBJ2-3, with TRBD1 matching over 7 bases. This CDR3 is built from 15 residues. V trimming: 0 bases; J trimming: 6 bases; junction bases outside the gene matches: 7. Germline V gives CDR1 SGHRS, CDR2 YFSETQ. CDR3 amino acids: CASSLGDRALDTQYF. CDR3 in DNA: TGCGCCAGCAGCTTGGGAGACAGGGCCCTGGATACGCAGTATTTT.

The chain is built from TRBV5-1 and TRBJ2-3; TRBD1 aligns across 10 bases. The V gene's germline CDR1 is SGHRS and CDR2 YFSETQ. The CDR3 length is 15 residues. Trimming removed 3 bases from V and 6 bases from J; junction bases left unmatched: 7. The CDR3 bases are TGCGCCAGCAGCTATGCGGGACAGGGGTCTGATACGCAGTATTTT. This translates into CASSYAGQGSDTQYF.

The chain's CDR3 is CASSNGQGGQTQYF. As DNA, the CDR3 is TGTGCCAGCAGCAACGGACAGGGTGGTCAGACCCAGTACTTC. The chain uses TRBV7-3 and TRBJ2-5; 8 bases fit TRBD1. Germline-derived CDR1 and CDR2 are SGHTA and FQGTGA. The CDR3 is 14 amino acids. The trim removed 5 bases at V and 6 bases at J, leaving 8 bases unmatched. Based on the CDR3 plus reference TRBV7-3 and TRBJ2-5, the full variable domain is GAGVSQTPSNKVTEKGKYVELRCDPISGHTALYWYRQSLGQGPEFLIYFQGTGAADDSGLPNDRFFAVRPEGSVSTLKIQRTERGDSAVYLCASSNGQGGQTQYFGPGTRLLVL.

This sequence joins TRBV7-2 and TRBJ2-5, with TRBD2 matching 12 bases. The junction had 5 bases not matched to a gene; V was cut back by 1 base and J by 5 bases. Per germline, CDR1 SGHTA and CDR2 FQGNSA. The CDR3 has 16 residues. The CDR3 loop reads CASSLETSGRRETQYF. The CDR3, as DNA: TGTGCCAGCAGCTTAGAAACTAGCGGGAGGAGGGAGACCCAGTACTTC.

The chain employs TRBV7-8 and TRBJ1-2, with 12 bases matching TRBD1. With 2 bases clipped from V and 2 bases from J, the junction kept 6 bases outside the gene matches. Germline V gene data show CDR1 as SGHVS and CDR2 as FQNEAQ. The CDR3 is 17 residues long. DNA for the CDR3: TGTGCCAGCAGCTTACCGGGACAGGGGGCGCGGAACTATGGCTACACCTTC. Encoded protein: CASSLPGQGARNYGYTF.

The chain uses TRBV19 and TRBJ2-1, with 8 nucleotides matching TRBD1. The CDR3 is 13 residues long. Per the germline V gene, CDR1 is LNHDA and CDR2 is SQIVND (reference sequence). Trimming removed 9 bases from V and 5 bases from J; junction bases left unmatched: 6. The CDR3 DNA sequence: TGTGCCAGCGAGACAGGGGTAGACAATGAGCAGTTCTTC. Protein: CASETGVDNEQFF.

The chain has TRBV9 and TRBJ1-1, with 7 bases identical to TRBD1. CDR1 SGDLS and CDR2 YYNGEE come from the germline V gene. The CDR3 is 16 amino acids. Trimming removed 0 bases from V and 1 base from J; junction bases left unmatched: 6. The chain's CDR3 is CASSVGAGGQNTEAFF. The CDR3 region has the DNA TGTGCCAGCAGCGTAGGTGCAGGGGGACAGAACACTGAAGCTTTCTTT.

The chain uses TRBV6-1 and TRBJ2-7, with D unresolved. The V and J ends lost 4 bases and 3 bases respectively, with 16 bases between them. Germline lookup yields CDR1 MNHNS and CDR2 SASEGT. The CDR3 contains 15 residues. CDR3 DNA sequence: TGTGCCAGCAGTGTGCTTCCCCGCAGAATCTACGAGCAGTACTTC. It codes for CASSVLPRRIYEQYF.

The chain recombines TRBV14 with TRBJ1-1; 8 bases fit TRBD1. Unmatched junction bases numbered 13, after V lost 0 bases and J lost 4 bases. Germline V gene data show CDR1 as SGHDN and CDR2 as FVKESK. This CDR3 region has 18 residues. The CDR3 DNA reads TGTGCCAGCAGCCAAGAGCAGACAGGGGCCGGGTTTGGCACTGAAGCTTTCTTT. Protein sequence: CASSQEQTGAGFGTEAFF.

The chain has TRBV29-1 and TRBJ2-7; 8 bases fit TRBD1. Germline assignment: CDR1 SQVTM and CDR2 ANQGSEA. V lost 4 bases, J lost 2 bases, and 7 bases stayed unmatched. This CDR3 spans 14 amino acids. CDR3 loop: CSVGGTQGAYEQYF. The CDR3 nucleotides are TGCAGCGTTGGAGGAACACAGGGGGCCTACGAGCAGTACTTC.

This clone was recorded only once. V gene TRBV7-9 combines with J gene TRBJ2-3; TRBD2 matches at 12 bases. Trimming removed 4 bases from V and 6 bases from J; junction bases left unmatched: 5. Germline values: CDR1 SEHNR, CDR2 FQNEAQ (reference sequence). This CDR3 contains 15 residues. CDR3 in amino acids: CASSSTSGGLDTQYF. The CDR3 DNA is TGTGCCAGCAGCTCGACTAGCGGGGGACTGGATACGCAGTATTTT.

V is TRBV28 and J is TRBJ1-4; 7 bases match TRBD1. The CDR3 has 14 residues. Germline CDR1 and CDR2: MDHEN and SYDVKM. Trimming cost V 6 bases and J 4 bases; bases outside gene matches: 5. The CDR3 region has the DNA TGTGCCAGCAGGAGACAGGGAGGTAATGAAAAACTGTTTTTT. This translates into CASRRQGGNEKLFF.

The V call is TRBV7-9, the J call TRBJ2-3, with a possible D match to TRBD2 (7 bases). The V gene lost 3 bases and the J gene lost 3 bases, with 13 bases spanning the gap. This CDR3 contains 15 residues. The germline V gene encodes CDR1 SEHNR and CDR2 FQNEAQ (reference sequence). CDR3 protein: CASSLRGRNTDTQYF. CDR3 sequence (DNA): TGTGCCAGCAGCTTGCGGGGGCGCAATACAGATACGCAGTATTTT.

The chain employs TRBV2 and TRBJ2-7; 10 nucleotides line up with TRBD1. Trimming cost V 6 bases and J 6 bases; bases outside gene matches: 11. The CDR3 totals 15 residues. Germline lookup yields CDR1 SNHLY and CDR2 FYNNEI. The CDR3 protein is CASRRDRGRYGEQYF. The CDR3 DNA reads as TGTGCCAGCAGGAGGGACAGGGGACGTTACGGCGAGCAGTACTTC.

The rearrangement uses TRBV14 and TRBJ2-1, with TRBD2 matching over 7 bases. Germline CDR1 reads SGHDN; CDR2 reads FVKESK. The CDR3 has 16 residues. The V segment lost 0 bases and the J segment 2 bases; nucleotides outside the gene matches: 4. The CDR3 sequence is CASSQDGLAAYNEQFF. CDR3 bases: TGTGCCAGCAGCCAAGACGGGCTAGCGGCCTACAATGAGCAGTTCTTC. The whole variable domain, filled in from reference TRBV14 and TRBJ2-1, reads EAGVTQFPSHSVIEKGQTVTLRCDPISGHDNLYWYRRVMGKEIKFLLHFVKESKQDESGMPNNRFLAERTGGTYSTLKVQPAELEDSGVYFCASSQDGLAAYNEQFFGPGTRLTVL.

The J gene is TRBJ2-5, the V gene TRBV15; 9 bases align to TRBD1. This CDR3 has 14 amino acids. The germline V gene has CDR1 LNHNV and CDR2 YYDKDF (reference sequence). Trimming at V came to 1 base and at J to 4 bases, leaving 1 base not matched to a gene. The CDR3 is CATSRVTGGETQYF. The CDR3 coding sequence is TGTGCCACCAGCAGAGTGACAGGGGGAGAGACCCAGTACTTC. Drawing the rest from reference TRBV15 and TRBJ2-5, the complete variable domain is DAMVIQNPRYQVTQFGKPVTLSCSQTLNHNVMYWYQQKSSQAPKLLFHYYDKDFNNEADTPDNFQSRRPNTSFCFLDIRSPGLGDTAMYLCATSRVTGGETQYFGPGTRLLVL.

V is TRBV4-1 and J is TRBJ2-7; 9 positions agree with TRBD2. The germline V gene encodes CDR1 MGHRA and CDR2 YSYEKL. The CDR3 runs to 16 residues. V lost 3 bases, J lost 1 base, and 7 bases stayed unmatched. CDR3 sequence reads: CASSHERAGGSYEQYF. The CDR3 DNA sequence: TGCGCCAGCAGCCATGAAAGAGCGGGAGGATCCTACGAGCAGTACTTC.

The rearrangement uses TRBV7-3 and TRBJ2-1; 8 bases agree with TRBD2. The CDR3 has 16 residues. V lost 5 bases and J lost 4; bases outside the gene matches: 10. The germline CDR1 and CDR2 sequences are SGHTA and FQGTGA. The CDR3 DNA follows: TGTGCCAGCAGCCGGTCGGGCGGGAGGATTTACAATGAGCAGTTCTTC. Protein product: CASSRSGGRIYNEQFF.

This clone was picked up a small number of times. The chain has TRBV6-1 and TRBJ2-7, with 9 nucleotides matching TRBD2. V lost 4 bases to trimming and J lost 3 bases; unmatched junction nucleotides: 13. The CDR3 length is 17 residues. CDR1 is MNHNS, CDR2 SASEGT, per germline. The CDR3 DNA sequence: TGTGCCAGCAGTGCCCCGACTAGCGGATATCAGATCTACGAGCAGTACTTC. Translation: CASSAPTSGYQIYEQYF.

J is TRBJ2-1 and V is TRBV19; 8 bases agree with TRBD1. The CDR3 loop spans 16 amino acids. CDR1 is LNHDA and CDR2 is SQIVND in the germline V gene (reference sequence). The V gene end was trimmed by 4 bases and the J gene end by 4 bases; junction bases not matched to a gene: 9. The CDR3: CASSRYRDRTYNEQFF. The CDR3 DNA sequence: TGTGCCAGTAGTAGATACCGGGACAGGACGTACAATGAGCAGTTCTTC.

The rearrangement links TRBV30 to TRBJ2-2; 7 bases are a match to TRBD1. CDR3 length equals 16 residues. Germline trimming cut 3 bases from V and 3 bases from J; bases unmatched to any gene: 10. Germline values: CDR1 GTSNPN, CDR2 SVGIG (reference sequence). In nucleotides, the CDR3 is TGTGCCTGGAGGTTCAGGGGGAATACGGACACCGGGGAGCTGTTTTTT. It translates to CAWRFRGNTDTGELFF.

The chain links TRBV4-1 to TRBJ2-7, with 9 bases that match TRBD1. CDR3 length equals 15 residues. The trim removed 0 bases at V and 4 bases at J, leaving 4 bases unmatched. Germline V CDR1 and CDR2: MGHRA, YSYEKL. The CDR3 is CASSQDGDRVYEQYF. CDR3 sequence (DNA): TGCGCCAGCAGCCAAGATGGGGACAGGGTGTACGAGCAGTACTTC.

The CDR3: CASRPRTGVEKLFF. DNA for the CDR3: TGTGCCAGCCGGCCCCGGACGGGGGTTGAAAAACTGTTTTTT. The rearrangement uses TRBV2 and TRBJ1-4, with a tentative D call TRBD1 (5 bases). Trimming removed 8 bases from V and 7 bases from J, with 17 bases in between. Germline loops: CDR1 SNHLY, CDR2 FYNNEI. CDR3 length: 14 residues.

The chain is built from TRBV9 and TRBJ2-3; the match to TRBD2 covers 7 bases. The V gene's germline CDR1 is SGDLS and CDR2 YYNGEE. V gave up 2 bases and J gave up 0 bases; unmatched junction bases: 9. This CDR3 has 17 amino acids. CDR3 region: CASSVRGEGPSTDTQYF. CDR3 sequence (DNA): TGTGCCAGCAGCGTCAGAGGGGAGGGGCCTAGCACAGATACGCAGTATTTT.

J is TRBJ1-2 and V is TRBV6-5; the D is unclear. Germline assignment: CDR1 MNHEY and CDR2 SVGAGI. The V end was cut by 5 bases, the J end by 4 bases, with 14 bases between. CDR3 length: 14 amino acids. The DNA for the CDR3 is TGTGCCAGCAGTGGAGGCCACAAAGGCTATGGCTACACCTTC. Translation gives CASSGGHKGYGYTF.